A single sample is the source of the 8 T cell receptor beta chains below, sequenced in a study of blood T cells in healthy people across ages. The use of a sample-barcoded 5' primer and a J-beta primer mix characterized a second PCR of roughly 7 to 11 cycles. In TCRdb, the 5' RACE reads were re-called with MiXCR into one record per CDR3 protein. In the table there are about 940,000 distinct CDR3 sequences, roughly 50% of which are singletons. The specimen was blood. These receptors were collected from a man in his thirties or forties in good health.

The sample holds many counts of this clonotype. The chain couples TRBV7-8 to TRBJ1-4; TRBD1 might be the D (5 bases). Between the trimmed V and J ends, which lost 3 bases and 0 bases, there was a span of 5 bases. The CDR3 runs to 14 residues. Germline-derived CDR1 and CDR2 are SGHVS and FQNEAQ. The CDR3 nucleotides are TGTGCCAGCAGCTTGACAGCAACTAATGAAAAACTGTTTTTT. Encoded protein: CASSLTATNEKLFF.

Only a few counts were recorded for this clonotype. This chain joins TRBV4-1 and TRBJ1-2; perhaps TRBD1 as D (6 bases). V dropped 0 bases and J dropped 3 bases, with 8 bases sitting between them. CDR1 MGHRA and CDR2 YSYEKL come from the germline V gene. The CDR3 has 14 amino acids. The CDR3 DNA is TGCGCCAGCAGCCAAGATCCAGGGGACTATGGCTACACCTTC. Amino acid sequence: CASSQDPGDYGYTF.

This clonotype turned up a few times. Given a much more abundant clone one base away, this may be a read error. This chain links TRBV5-1 with TRBJ2-5, with 9 bases fitting TRBD2. The CDR3 runs to 17 residues. The germline V gene encodes CDR1 SGHRS and CDR2 YFSETQ. Germline trimming cut 2 bases from V and 11 bases from J; bases unmatched to any gene: 19. The CDR3, as DNA: TGCGCCAGCAGCTTAACAGCGGGGGGTACCGCCTACAATGAGCAGTACTTC. This translates into CASSLTAGGTAYNEQYF.

The V call is TRBV28, the J call TRBJ1-3, with TRBD1 identical over 8 bases. The CDR3 covers 15 residues. The V segment lost 6 bases and the J segment 9 bases; nucleotides outside the gene matches: 13. Germline loops: CDR1 MDHEN, CDR2 SYDVKM. The CDR3 protein is CASRPGQGHVGTIYF. CDR3 sequence (DNA): TGTGCCAGCAGACCCGGACAGGGCCATGTAGGCACCATATATTTT.

This clonotype is a singleton in its sample. The J gene is TRBJ2-1, the V gene TRBV19; 10 bases fit TRBD1. The DNA end favors TRBJ2-7, so the J call may be wrong. The CDR3 runs 13 residues. CDR1 is LNHDA and CDR2 is SQIVND in the germline V gene (reference sequence). The CDR3: CATRTGGTYEQYF. The CDR3 nucleotides are TGTGCCACGAGGACAGGGGGTACCTACGAGCAGTACTTC.

The V call is TRBV9, the J call TRBJ2-3, with D possibly matching TRBD2 (6 bases). This CDR3 contains 14 residues. Per germline, CDR1 SGDLS and CDR2 YYNGEE. V was trimmed by 4 bases and J by 2 bases, leaving 11 bases between them. The CDR3 here is CASSTRTNTDTQYF. In nucleotides, the CDR3 is TGTGCCAGCAGCACAAGGACTAACACAGATACGCAGTATTTT.

In this sample, this clonotype turned up many times. The chain uses TRBV27 and TRBJ1-6, with TRBD1 identical over 8 bases. The ends lost 7 bases at V and 7 bases at J; junction bases unmatched: 12. The CDR3 covers 16 residues. Germline CDR1 and CDR2: MNHEY and SMNVEV (reference sequence). CDR3 bases: TGTGCCAGCATCGACCGGGACAGGCAAGAGAATTCACCCCTCCACTTT. Amino acid sequence: CASIDRDRQENSPLHF.

The V and J genes are TRBV2 and TRBJ1-2; D unclear. This CDR3 has 15 residues. The ends were cut back, 3 bases at V and 0 bases at J, with 11 bases in the middle. In germline, CDR1 is SNHLY, CDR2 FYNNEI. The CDR3 spells CASSEAGNANYGYTF. CDR3 coding DNA: TGTGCCAGCAGTGAGGCTGGGAACGCTAACTATGGCTACACCTTC.